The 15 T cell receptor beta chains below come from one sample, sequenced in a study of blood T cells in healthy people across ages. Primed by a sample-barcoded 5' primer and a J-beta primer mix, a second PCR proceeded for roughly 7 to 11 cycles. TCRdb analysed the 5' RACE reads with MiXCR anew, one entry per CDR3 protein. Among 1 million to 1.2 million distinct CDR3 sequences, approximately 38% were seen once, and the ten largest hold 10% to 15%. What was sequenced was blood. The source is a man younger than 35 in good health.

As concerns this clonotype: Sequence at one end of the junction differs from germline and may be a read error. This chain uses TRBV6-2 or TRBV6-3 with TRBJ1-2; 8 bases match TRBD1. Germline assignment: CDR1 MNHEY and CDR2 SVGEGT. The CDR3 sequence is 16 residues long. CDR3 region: CASSYGDRTASYGYTF. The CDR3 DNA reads TGTGCCAGTAGTTACGGGGACAGGACCGCTAGCTATGGCTACACCTTC.

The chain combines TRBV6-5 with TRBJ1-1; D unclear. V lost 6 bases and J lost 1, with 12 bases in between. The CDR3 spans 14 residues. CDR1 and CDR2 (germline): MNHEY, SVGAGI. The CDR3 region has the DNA TGTGCCAGCAGACCCCCTAACAAGAACACTGAAGCTTTCTTT. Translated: CASRPPNKNTEAFF.

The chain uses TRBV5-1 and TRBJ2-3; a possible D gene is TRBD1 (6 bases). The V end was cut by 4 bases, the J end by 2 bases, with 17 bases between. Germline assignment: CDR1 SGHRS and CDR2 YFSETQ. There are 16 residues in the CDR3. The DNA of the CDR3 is TGCGCCAGCAGCGTAATACAGGGCCGATTCACAGATACGCAGTATTTT. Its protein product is CASSVIQGRFTDTQYF.

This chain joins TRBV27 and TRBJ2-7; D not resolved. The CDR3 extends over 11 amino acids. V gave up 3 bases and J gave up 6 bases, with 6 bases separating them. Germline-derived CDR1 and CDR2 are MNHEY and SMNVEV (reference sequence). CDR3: CASSFSGEQYF. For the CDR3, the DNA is TGTGCCAGCAGTTTTTCCGGCGAGCAGTACTTC.

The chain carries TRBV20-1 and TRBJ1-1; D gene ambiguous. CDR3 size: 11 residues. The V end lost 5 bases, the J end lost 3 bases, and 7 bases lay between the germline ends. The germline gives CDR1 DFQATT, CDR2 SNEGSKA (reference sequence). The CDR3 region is CSAGDHTEAFF. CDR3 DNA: TGCAGTGCTGGGGATCACACTGAAGCTTTCTTT.

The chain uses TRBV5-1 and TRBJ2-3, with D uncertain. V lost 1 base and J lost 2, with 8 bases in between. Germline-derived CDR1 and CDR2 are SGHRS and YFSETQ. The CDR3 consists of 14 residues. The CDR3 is CASSLTVNTDTQYF. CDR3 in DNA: TGCGCCAGCAGCTTGACGGTAAACACAGATACGCAGTATTTT.

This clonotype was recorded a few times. The DNA for the CDR3 is TGTGCCAGCAGCCTCAGTTCGGAGAGCACAGATACGCAGTATTTT. Amino acid sequence: CASSLSSESTDTQYF. This chain uses TRBV7-9 with TRBJ2-3; D not resolved. Trimming cost V 5 bases and J 0 bases, with 12 bases left between them. The CDR3 is 15 residues long. CDR1 is SEHNR and CDR2 is FQNEAQ in the germline V gene (reference sequence).

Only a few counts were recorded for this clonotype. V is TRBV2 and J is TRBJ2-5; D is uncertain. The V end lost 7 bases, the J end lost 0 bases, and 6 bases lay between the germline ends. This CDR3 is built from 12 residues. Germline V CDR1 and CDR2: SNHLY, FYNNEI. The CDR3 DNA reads TGTGCCAGCAATACCTACCAAGAGACCCAGTACTTC. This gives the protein CASNTYQETQYF.

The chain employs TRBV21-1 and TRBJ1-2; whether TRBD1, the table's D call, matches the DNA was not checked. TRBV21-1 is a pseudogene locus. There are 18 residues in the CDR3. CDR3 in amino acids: CASSFQTRDRGCHYGYTF. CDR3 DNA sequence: TGTGCCAGCAGCTTTCAAACCAGGGACAGGGGGTGTCACTATGGCTACACCTTC.

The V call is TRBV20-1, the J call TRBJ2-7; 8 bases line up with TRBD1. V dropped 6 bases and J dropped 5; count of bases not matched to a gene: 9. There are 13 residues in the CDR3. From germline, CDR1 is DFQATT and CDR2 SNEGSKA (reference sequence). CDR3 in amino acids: CSALNRGTNEQYF. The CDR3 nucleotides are TGCAGTGCCCTGAACAGGGGGACCAACGAGCAGTACTTC.

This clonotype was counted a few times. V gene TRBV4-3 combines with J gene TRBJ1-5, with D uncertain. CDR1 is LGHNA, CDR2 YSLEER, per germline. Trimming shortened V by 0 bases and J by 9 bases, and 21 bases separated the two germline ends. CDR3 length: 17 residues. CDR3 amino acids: CASSQDHQDGGPAPQHF. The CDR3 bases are TGCGCCAGCAGCCAAGATCACCAGGACGGCGGTCCGGCGCCCCAGCATTTT.

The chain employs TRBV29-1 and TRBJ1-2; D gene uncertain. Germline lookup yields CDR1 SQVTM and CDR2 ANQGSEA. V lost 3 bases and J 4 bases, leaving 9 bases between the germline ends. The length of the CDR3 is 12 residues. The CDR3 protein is CSVDLLFYGYTF. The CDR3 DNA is TGCAGCGTTGATCTTCTTTTCTATGGCTACACCTTC.

Here the CDR3 reads CAWSRGRGMNTEAFF. CDR3 nucleotides: TGTGCCTGGAGTAGAGGTAGGGGAATGAACACTGAAGCTTTCTTT. The J gene is TRBJ1-1, the V gene TRBV30, with D perhaps TRBD1 (5 bases). V was pared by 2 bases and J by 0 bases, with 13 bases between. Germline values: CDR1 GTSNPN, CDR2 SVGIG (reference sequence). The CDR3 spans 15 residues.

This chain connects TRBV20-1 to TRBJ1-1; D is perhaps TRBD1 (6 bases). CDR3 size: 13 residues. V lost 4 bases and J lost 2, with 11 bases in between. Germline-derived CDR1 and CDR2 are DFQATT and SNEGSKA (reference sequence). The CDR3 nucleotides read TGCAGTGCTACCCGGACAGATAACACTGAAGCTTTCTTT. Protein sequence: CSATRTDNTEAFF.

In DNA form, the CDR3 reads TGTGCCTGGAACCAGGGGGGGACCTACGAGCAGTACTTC. This codes for CAWNQGGTYEQYF. The gene calls are TRBV30 and TRBJ2-7, with D possibly called TRBD1 or TRBD2 (7 bases each). V shed 4 bases and J shed 2 bases, with 12 bases lying between them. Germline loops: CDR1 GTSNPN, CDR2 SVGIG (reference sequence). The CDR3 has 13 amino acids.